The next 17 T cell receptor beta chains were all read from a single sample in a study of type 1 regulatory T cells. What these receptors recognize is not known. TCRdb reanalysed the reads using MiXCR and keeps one entry per CDR3 protein. The data hold about 24,000 distinct CDR3 sequences, with 55% to 75% observed a single time. The specimen was cultured T cells, either the whole culture or a sorted T cell fraction (not recorded which). As for subset: Tr1-enriched cell product generated in vitro against host alloantigens. Receptors were obtained from a human donor in good health.

The CDR3 DNA sequence: TGCGCCAGCAGCCCCGGACAGGGGGGCGCTGAAGCTTTCTTT. It codes for CASSPGQGGAEAFF. This chain uses TRBV5-1 with TRBJ1-1; 10 bases agree with TRBD1. Trimming removed 4 bases from V and 6 bases from J; junction bases left unmatched: 6. CDR3 length: 14 amino acids. Germline V gives CDR1 SGHRS, CDR2 YFSETQ.

This clonotype was observed a handful of times. The chain joins TRBV20-1 to TRBJ2-3; TRBD2 matches at 10 bases. This CDR3 spans 16 amino acids. Germline CDR1 reads DFQATT; CDR2 reads SNEGSKA (reference sequence). The CDR3 loop is CTAPGLAGGLTDTQYF. DNA for the CDR3: TGCACCGCCCCAGGATTAGCGGGGGGTCTCACAGATACGCAGTATTTT.

The chain uses TRBV15 and TRBJ2-7, with TRBD2 matching over 7 bases. V lost 0 bases and J lost 4; bases outside the gene matches: 6. This CDR3 has 15 residues. Germline CDR1 is LNHNV and CDR2 is YYDKDF (reference sequence). The CDR3 region is CATSREGNGGYEQYF. CDR3 DNA: TGTGCCACCAGCAGAGAAGGAAACGGGGGGTACGAGCAGTACTTC. The full variable domain, its missing parts supplied by reference TRBV15 and TRBJ2-7, is DAMVIQNPRYQVTQFGKPVTLSCSQTLNHNVMYWYQQKSSQAPKLLFHYYDKDFNNEADTPDNFQSRRPNTSFCFLDIRSPGLGDTAMYLCATSREGNGGYEQYFGPGTRLTVT.

This rearrangement joins TRBV5-1 to TRBJ2-7; D gene ambiguous. The germline gives CDR1 SGHRS, CDR2 YFSETQ. The CDR3 spans 12 residues. Between the trimmed V and J ends, which lost 4 bases and 0 bases, there was a span of 5 bases. The CDR3, as DNA: TGCGCCAGCAGCAGCCCCTCCTACGAGCAGTACTTC. It translates to CASSSPSYEQYF.

The chain is built from TRBV7-2 and TRBJ1-3; D not resolved. CDR1 and CDR2 (germline): SGHTA, FQGNSA. V was clipped by 5 bases and J by 4 bases, with 9 bases between them. The CDR3 is 13 residues long. In nucleotides, the CDR3 is TGTGCCAGCAGCCCAGGAGGGGGAAACACCATATATTTT. Amino acids: CASSPGGGNTIYF.

This clonotype is judged medium-sized. This CDR3 reads CASSLGSGGPRVTQYF. CDR3 nucleotide sequence: TGTGCCAGCAGCTTGGGTAGCGGGGGCCCTCGGGTGACCCAGTACTTC. This sequence joins TRBV5-4 and TRBJ2-5; 9 bases agree with TRBD2. CDR3 length: 16 amino acids. Trimming cost V 0 bases and J 7 bases; bases outside gene matches: 10. Per the germline V gene, CDR1 is SGHNT and CDR2 is YYREEE (reference sequence). The entire variable domain, with the rest obtained from reference TRBV5-4 and TRBJ2-5, is as follows: ETGVTQSPTHLIKTRGQQVTLRCSSQSGHNTVSWYQQALGQGPQFIFQYYREEENGRGNFPPRFSGLQFPNYSSELNVNALELDDSALYLCASSLGSGGPRVTQYFGPGTRLLVL.

By frequency in the sample, this clonotype is medium-sized. This chain joins TRBV28 and TRBJ2-3; D remains unclear. Trimming pared 2 bases from V and 3 bases from J, leaving 9 bases between. This CDR3 is built from 14 residues. CDR1 is MDHEN and CDR2 is SYDVKM in the germline V gene. This chain's CDR3 is CASSLMATTDTQYF. CDR3 coding DNA: TGTGCCAGCAGTTTAATGGCGACTACAGATACGCAGTATTTT.

The gene calls are TRBV6-1 and TRBJ2-3; D not certain. Germline assignment: CDR1 MNHNS and CDR2 SASEGT. Trimming removed 5 bases from V and 0 bases from J, with 9 bases in between. The CDR3 spans 14 residues. DNA for the CDR3: TGTGCCAGCAGTTATCATTCTAGCACAGATACGCAGTATTTT. Its translation is CASSYHSSTDTQYF.

The chain uses TRBV5-1 and TRBJ2-3; no clear D. Germline assignment: CDR1 SGHRS and CDR2 YFSETQ. The V end was cut by 0 bases, the J end by 1 base, with 6 bases between. This CDR3 has 14 amino acids. Here the CDR3 reads CASSLVPGTDTQYF. The CDR3 DNA follows: TGCGCCAGCAGCTTGGTACCAGGCACAGATACGCAGTATTTT. Full variable domain (missing parts from reference TRBV5-1 and TRBJ2-3): KAGVTQTPRYLIKTRGQQVTLSCSPISGHRSVSWYQQTPGQGLQFLFEYFSETQRNKGNFPGRFSGRQFSNSRSEMNVSTLELGDSALYLCASSLVPGTDTQYFGPGTRLTVL.

This clonotype is labeled as medium-sized. The J gene is TRBJ2-7, the V gene TRBV12-3 or TRBV12-4; D unclear. The length of the CDR3 is 12 residues. The germline V and J ends were trimmed by 5 bases and 6 bases, with 11 bases remaining between them. CDR3 amino acids: CASSSLGAEQYF. The CDR3 nucleotides read TGTGCCAGCAGTAGTTTAGGTGCCGAGCAGTACTTC.

The chain joins TRBV4-3 to TRBJ1-4, with 8 positions matching TRBD1. The V and J ends lost 3 bases and 13 bases, in that order; junction bases with no gene match: 4. CDR1 is LGHNA and CDR2 is YSLEER in the germline V gene. CDR3 length: 12 amino acids. The CDR3 nucleotides are TGCGCCAGCAGCCAGACAGGGGCGAGACTGTTTTTT. It yields the protein CASSQTGARLFF.

This rearrangement joins TRBV20-1 to TRBJ1-6; no definite D call. Deletions cut 0 bases from V and 10 bases from J, with 13 bases between. The CDR3 length is 14 residues. The germline V gene has CDR1 DFQATT and CDR2 SNEGSKA (reference sequence). CDR3 DNA sequence: TGCAGTGCTAGAGATTTGACCGACTACTCACCCCTCCACTTT. Translation gives CSARDLTDYSPLHF.

The genes are TRBV12-3 or TRBV12-4 and TRBJ2-2; the D gene could be TRBD1 or TRBD2 (5 bases each). This CDR3 has 15 amino acids. V was pared by 3 bases and J by 5 bases, with 13 bases between. Here the CDR3 DNA reads TGTGCCAGCAGTTTGGCAGGGTCGGGGACCGGGGAGCTGTTTTTT. Translated: CASSLAGSGTGELFF.

The chain uses TRBV13 and TRBJ1-1, with 7 bases fitting TRBD1. Trimming took 5 bases from V and 0 from J; bases not matched to a gene: 9. The CDR3 has 16 amino acids. Per the germline V gene, CDR1 is PRHDT and CDR2 is FYEKMQ (reference sequence). The CDR3 bases are TGTGCCAGCAGCCAGACAGGGTGGAGTGTGAACACTGAAGCTTTCTTT. Encoded protein: CASSQTGWSVNTEAFF.

The V call is TRBV20-1, the J call TRBJ2-7; 7 bases are a match to TRBD2. V shed 7 bases, J shed 1 base, and the junction held 10 bases outside the gene matches. Germline CDR1 is DFQATT and CDR2 is SNEGSKA (reference sequence). CDR3 length: 14 amino acids. The CDR3 DNA follows: TGCAGTGGGTCCCGGGGGGTACCTTCCTACGAGCAGTACTTC. Translation gives CSGSRGVPSYEQYF.

The genes are TRBV18 and TRBJ2-1, with 7 bases matching TRBD2. This CDR3 has 19 residues. The V segment lost 5 bases and the J segment 1 base; nucleotides outside the gene matches: 17. Germline V lookup: CDR1 KGHSH, CDR2 LQKENI. The CDR3: CASSSSASGGARSYNEQFF. In DNA form, the CDR3 reads TGTGCCAGCTCATCAAGCGCTAGCGGAGGGGCTCGTTCCTACAATGAGCAGTTCTTC.

The V call is TRBV30, the J call TRBJ1-4, with D hard to call. V lost 0 bases to trimming and J lost 6 bases, with 11 bases between them. The germline gives CDR1 GTSNPN, CDR2 SVGIG (reference sequence). The CDR3 totals 14 residues. The DNA of the CDR3 is TGTGCCTGGAGTGTACTAGTGACGGATGAAAAACTGTTTTTT. Translated, it gives CAWSVLVTDEKLFF.